The clone carrying this TCR beta chain was observed once. The germline V gene encodes CDR1 ENHRY and CDR2 SYGVKD. The CDR3 is 17 amino acids. The V end lost 0 bases, the J end lost 3 bases, and 17 bases lay between the germline ends. This specimen comes from a study of blood T cell repertoires in COVID-19. Repertoires were generated with immunoSEQ multiplex PCR, while TCRdb's copy carries only in-frame clones and drops some. Here the sample spans roughly 160,000 clones, around 85% being singletons. The source is a woman aged 40 to 49 with acute COVID-19. V usage is TRBV10-3 and J usage is TRBJ1-2; possible D gene TRBD1, 5 bases. Specimen: PBMCs or T cells enriched from blood (not recorded which). The DNA for the CDR3 is TGTGCCATCAGTGAGTCGGATTGGGGCAGGGCCTACTATGGCTACACCTTC. Translating gives CAISESDWGRAYYGYTF.